This entry is about one TCR beta chain. What it recognizes is unknown. Free of recent acute infections or vaccinations, the donors were healthy HIV-negative adults. The data derive from a study of shared clonotypes between healthy human individuals. Authors' methods: Filtering differed, since immunoSEQ gave only junction sequences and no quality scores. Profiling relied on immunoSEQ multiplex PCR, and the TCRdb table lists in-frame clones only, not all of them. V, J and clone size were drawn from that table, and D and trimming were deduced from the DNA. This table has around 500,000 clones, around 85% appearing once. J lost 8 bases, V lost 5 bases, and 14 bases had no gene match. Germline CDR1 GTSNPN, CDR2 SVGIG (reference sequence). The CDR3 spans 16 residues. Study-level points and caveats: The authors expected sequencing depth to affect clonotype sharing among donors.

The sequenced sample was PBMCs. This sequence was found in a woman in her thirties or forties in good health. Some clones in this sample may be carry-over from other donors' samples. The chain joins TRBV30 to TRBJ1-4, with 10 bases matching TRBD1. CDR3 sequence reads: CAWSGQGIRLREKLFF. The DNA of the CDR3 is TGTGCCTGGTCGGGACAGGGGATCCGGCTGCGGGAAAAACTGTTTTTT. The full variable domain, its missing parts supplied by reference TRBV30 and TRBJ1-4, is SQTIHQWPATLVQPVGSPLSLECTVEGTSNPNLYWYRQAAGRGLQLLFYSVGIGQISSEVPQNLSASRPQDRQFILSSKKLLLSDSGFYLCAWSGQGIRLREKLFFGSGTQLSVL.